This TCR beta chain was retrieved from a study of shared clonotypes between healthy human individuals (dated by TCRdb to 2019 to 2021). In the study overall: A few men and a couple of women, aged 18 to 49 years, made up the cohort. Different laboratories and diverse techniques were used to prepare libraries and sequence TCR repertoires, to increase sequencing depth and limit assay-specific biases. To estimate repertoire size and how much clonotype sharing occurs between individuals, the study deeply sequenced the blood TCR repertoires of 4 to 6 healthy adults. Each donor's leukapheresis produced roughly between roughly 0.85 and 10 billion PBMCs.

The investigation overall reported the following: Pairwise subsampling led to the expectation that sequencing depth would affect the degree of clonotype sharing among donors. Only blood was sampled, and tissue TCR repertoires likely differ from those in blood. Because the study included only a small number of donors, the genetic and exposure-history diversity represented was limited.

Worth noting for this clone: Its antigen is still unknown. Per-nucleotide qualities are absent, and no much larger clonotype sits a single base away.

V is reduced by 5 bases and J by 8 bases, leaving a spacing of 16 bases between them. From a lookup of the germline V gene, CDR1 and CDR2 are MGHDK and SYGVNS. The CDR3, from cysteine to phenylalanine, totals 14 residues. Only the CDR3 DNA stays, 42 bases, in frame from base 1. TCR CDR3 regions were amplified from genomic DNA by multiplex PCR using the deep immunoSEQ assay. Extracted genomic DNA from each cell subset was spread evenly across all wells of several immunoSEQ 96-well plates, with each plate serving as a replicate. For unsorted PBMC, 300 ng genomic DNA, equal to about 30,000 T cell genomes, was loaded into each replicate PCR. Genomic DNA from unsorted PBMC was sequenced over ten immunoSEQ deep assay plates. The purified libraries were quantified using a Qubit 3.0 fluorometer, sized with a Bioanalyzer 2100, and then quantified again using the KAPA Library Quantification kit. A separate single-read 150-cycle Illumina NextSeq 550 flow cell was used to sequence each immunoSEQ 96-well plate. On the study's bioinformatics: Because the immunoSEQ output included only junctional sequences and no quality scores, the filtering could not be the same as the filtering used for full-length reads. Sequences were annotated with PyIR, a Python wrapper for IgBLAST v1.9, and V/J genes and CDR3 were assigned using IMGT germline references. Reads were removed for weak V/J assignments (E-value above 1e-6), missing CDR3, stop codons, out-of-frame junctions, or ambiguous translated residues. A V3J clonotype was defined by an identical inferred V gene, J gene, and CDR3 amino acid sequence. Percentage overlap between repertoires was computed as shared unique clonotypes divided by the size of the smaller repertoire. Three approaches were used to assess repertoire richness: RTK rarefaction, the Chao1 estimator, and Recon v2.1 estimates of unobserved clonotypes. In its TCRdb copy, this immuneACCESS table keeps in-frame sequences only and misses some clones. Where compared with another copy, unresolved V genes explain less than half of these, and the others have no known cause. V and J calls and clone size come straight from that table; D and trimming were deduced from the DNA. The sample table records hundreds of thousands of clones; around 75% of these occur just once. The top ten constitute roughly an eighth of the sample.

The donors were healthy, HIV-negative adults with no recently reported acute infections or vaccinations. All donors were Caucasian adults living in Nashville, Tennessee, USA. In the unsorted samples, 90 million to 100 million PBMCs were counted, and genomic DNA was extracted using the QIAamp DNA Blood Mini kit. After blood collection by leukapheresis, PBMCs were isolated using Ficoll-Histopaque density gradient centrifugation and then cryopreserved in the vapor phase of liquid nitrogen. Source material: PBMCs. This sequence uses TRBV25-1 and TRBJ2-1; a weak D assignment points to TRBD2 (5 bases agree). The clonotype was recovered from a middle-aged woman in good health. Some clones in this sample may be carry-over from other donors' samples. CDR3 reads: CASSPSLGWDEQFF. The bases read TGTGCCAGCAGTCCGTCACTAGGTTGGGATGAGCAGTTCTTC. Outside the CDR3, residues come from the reference TRBV25-1 and TRBJ2-1 proteins, so the full variable domain is: EADIYQTPRYLVIGTGKKITLECSQTMGHDKMYWYQQDPGMELHLIHYSYGVNSTEKGDLSSESTVSRIRTEHFPLTLESARPSHTSQYLCASSPSLGWDEQFFGPGTRLTVL.